This T cell receptor beta chain was sequenced for a study of monozygotic twins with inflammatory bowel disease. A 6-nucleotide sample barcode was carried by the UMIs, which template switching added. TCRdb re-called the 5' RACE reads and shows each CDR3 protein once, DNA omitted. The sample has 93,000 or so distinct CDR3 sequences. Per germline, CDR1 SGHRS and CDR2 YFSETQ. This CDR3 is 16 amino acids long. The chain couples TRBV5-1 to TRBJ1-6; TCRdb names TRBD1, which stays unverified in the absence of DNA. The clonotype comes from a human donor with ulcerative colitis or Crohn's disease, or a healthy co-twin of an affected twin (not recorded which). The sequenced material came from blood. CDR3: CASGPGGDNYNSPLHF.